The clone carrying this TCR beta chain has more than one count but fewer than ten. Its antigen remains unidentified. Repertoires were generated with immunoSEQ multiplex PCR, while TCRdb's copy carries only in-frame clones and drops some. The sample lists some 34,000 clones, around 89% occurring once. These data come from a study of OX40 agonist ivuxolimab in advanced cancers. Study context: Three patients had partial responses: one hepatocellular carcinoma, two cutaneous melanoma. Study-level results: A proportion of nonresponders additionally exhibited low normalized T-cell clonal expansion. The study observed clonal expansion of CD4+ and CD8+ blood T cells by week 6 at 0.1 to 3.0 mg/kg.

The CDR3 is 15 residues long. Germline V gives CDR1 MNHNS, CDR2 SASEGT. The V end was cut by 2 bases, the J end by 8 bases, with 16 bases between. The sample consisted of CD4+ or CD8+ T cells sorted from blood, taken in a trial of the OX40 agonist ivuxolimab. The J gene is TRBJ1-3, the V gene TRBV6-1; D is undetermined. This TCR was sampled from an adult with an advanced solid tumor such as melanoma, head and neck, liver or kidney cancer. The CDR3 sequence is CASSEWRRPGDTIYF. As DNA, the CDR3 is TGTGCCAGCAGTGAATGGCGCCGGCCGGGTGACACCATATATTTT.